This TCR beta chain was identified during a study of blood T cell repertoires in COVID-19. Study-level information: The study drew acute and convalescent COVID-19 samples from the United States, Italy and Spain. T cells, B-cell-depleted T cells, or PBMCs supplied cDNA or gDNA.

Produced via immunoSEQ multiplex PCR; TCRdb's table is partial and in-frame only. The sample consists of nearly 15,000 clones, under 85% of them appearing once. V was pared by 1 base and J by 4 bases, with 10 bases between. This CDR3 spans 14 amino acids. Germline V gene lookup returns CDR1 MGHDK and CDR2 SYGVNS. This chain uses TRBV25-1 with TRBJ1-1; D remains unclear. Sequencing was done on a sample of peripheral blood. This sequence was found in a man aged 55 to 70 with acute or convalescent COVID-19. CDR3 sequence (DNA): TGTGCCAGCAGTGAATGGGCAGATGCCACTGAAGCTTTCTTT. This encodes CASSEWADATEAFF.